The clone carrying this TCR beta chain was seen just once. The assay was immunoSEQ multiplex PCR, and TCRdb's table has in-frame clones only and misses some. The sample has approximately 27,000 clones; about 79% are singletons. The sample belongs to a study of OX40 agonist ivuxolimab in advanced cancers. Trimming took 7 bases from V and 4 from J, leaving 12 bases between them. This CDR3 contains 12 residues. Germline CDR1 SQVTM, CDR2 ANQGSEA. This chain links TRBV29-1 with TRBJ2-3, with D perhaps TRBD2 (6 bases). The source was CD4+ or CD8+ T cells sorted from blood, collected in a trial of the OX40 agonist ivuxolimab. This clonotype was sampled from an adult with an advanced solid tumor such as melanoma, head and neck, liver or kidney cancer. The CDR3 nucleotides are TGCAGCGACGACGGGGGAGCAGATACGCAGTATTTT. This encodes CSDDGGADTQYF.